This record concerns one TCR beta chain sequence. Its antigen is as yet unknown. The sample comes from a study of shared clonotypes between healthy human individuals. The overall study: Aged 18 to 49, the donors were a couple of women and a few men. Study-wide results and limits: In this cohort, only blood was sampled, and tissue repertoires likely differ.

The CDR3 is 14 residues long. Germline trimming cut 6 bases from V and 2 bases from J; bases unmatched to any gene: 1. Germline V lookup: CDR1 MRHNA, CDR2 SNTAGT. Generated by immunoSEQ multiplex PCR, the TCRdb table keeps only in-frame clones and is missing some. Altogether around 1.5 million clones are present, 98% being singletons, with the ten largest covering roughly 0.45%. Subsets obtained from CD4+ cells comprised CD45RA+ naive and CD45RA-negative memory cells. The receptor was isolated from a man under 40 in good health. Sequenced input: naive CD4+ T cells sorted from blood. As to subset: CD45RA+ positively selected. The chain carries TRBV6-4 and TRBJ2-2; TRBD2 agrees at 9 bases. This chain's CDR3 is CASRREGNTGELFF. Written as DNA, the CDR3 is TGTGCCAGCAGGCGGGAGGGTAACACCGGGGAGCTGTTTTTT.